The clone carrying this TCR beta chain was found once. The method was immunoSEQ multiplex PCR; TCRdb's version includes in-frame clones alone and lacks a portion of them. This table has 300,000 to 500,000 clones, approximately 85% appearing once. The record originates from a study of blood T cell repertoires in COVID-19. Looking at the study overall: T cells, B-cell-depleted T cells, or PBMCs provided the cDNA or gDNA that served as material.

V shed 3 bases, J shed 0 bases, and the junction held 7 bases outside the gene matches. CDR1 and CDR2 (germline): SGHNT, YYREEE (reference sequence). The CDR3 extends over 17 amino acids. Recruits, aged about 18 to 100 years, lived in 24 US areas. Sequencing was carried out using PBMCs or T cells enriched from blood (not recorded which). The chain is built from TRBV5-4 and TRBJ2-2; 8 nucleotides agree with TRBD1. This sequence was found in a middle-aged woman with acute COVID-19. The CDR3: CASSSTGVGANTGELFF. CDR3 DNA: TGTGCCAGCAGCTCGACAGGGGTAGGCGCGAACACCGGGGAGCTGTTTTTT.